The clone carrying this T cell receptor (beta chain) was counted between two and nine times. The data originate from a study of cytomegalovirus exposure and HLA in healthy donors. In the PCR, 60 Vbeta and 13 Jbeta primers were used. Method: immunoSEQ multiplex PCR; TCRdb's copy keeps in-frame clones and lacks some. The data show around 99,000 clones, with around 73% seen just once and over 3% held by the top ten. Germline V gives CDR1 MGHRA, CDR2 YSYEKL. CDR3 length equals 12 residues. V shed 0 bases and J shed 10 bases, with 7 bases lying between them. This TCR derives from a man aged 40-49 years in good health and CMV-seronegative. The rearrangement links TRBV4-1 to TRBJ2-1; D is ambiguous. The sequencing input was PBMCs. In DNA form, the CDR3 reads TGCGCCAGCAGCCAAGATTTCCAGGAGCAGTTCTTC. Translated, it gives CASSQDFQEQFF.